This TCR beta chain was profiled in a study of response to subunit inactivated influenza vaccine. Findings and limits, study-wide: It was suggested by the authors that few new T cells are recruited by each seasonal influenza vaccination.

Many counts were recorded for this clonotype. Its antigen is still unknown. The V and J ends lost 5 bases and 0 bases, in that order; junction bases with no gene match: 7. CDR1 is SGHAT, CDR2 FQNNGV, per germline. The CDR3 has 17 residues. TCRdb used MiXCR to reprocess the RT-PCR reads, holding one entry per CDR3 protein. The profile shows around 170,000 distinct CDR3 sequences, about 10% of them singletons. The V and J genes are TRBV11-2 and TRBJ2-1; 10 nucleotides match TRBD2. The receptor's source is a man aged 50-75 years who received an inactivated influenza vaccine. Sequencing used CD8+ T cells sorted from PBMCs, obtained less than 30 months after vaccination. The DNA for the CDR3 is TGTGCCAGCAGCATCACTCCTAGCGGGAGCTCCTACAATGAGCAGTTCTTC. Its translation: CASSITPSGSSYNEQFF.